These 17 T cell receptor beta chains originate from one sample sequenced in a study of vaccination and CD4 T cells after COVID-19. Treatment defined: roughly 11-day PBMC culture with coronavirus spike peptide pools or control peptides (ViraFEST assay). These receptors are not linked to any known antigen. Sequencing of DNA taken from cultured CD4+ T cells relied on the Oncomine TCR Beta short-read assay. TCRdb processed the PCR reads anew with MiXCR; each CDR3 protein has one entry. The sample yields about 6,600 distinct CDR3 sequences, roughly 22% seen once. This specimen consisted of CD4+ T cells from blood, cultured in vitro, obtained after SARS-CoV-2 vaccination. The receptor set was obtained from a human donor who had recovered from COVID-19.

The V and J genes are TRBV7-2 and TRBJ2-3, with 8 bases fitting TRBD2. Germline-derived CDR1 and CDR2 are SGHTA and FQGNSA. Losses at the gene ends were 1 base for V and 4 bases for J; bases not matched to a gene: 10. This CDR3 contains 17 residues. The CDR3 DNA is TGTGCCAGCAGCTTAGGACTAGCGAGAAACAGGCCAGATACGCAGTATTTT. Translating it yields CASSLGLARNRPDTQYF.

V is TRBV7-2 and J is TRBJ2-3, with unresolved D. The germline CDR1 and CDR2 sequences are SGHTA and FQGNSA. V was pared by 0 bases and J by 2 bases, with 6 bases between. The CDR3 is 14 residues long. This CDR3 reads CASSLARTTDTQYF. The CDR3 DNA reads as TGTGCCAGCAGCTTAGCGAGAACCACAGATACGCAGTATTTT.

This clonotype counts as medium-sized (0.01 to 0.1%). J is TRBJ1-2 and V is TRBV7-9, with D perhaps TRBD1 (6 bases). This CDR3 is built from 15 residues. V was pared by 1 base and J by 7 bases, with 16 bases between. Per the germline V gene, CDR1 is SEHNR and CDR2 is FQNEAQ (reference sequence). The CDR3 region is CASSLVLDRPAGYTF. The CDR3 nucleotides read TGTGCCAGCAGCTTAGTACTCGACAGGCCAGCTGGCTACACCTTC.

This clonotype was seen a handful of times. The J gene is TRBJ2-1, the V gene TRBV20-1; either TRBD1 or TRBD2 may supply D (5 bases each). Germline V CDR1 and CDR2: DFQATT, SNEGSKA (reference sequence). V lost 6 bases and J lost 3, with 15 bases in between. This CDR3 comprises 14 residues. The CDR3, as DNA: TGCAGTGCCAACTCCGGGACGGACTACAATGAGCAGTTCTTC. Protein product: CSANSGTDYNEQFF.

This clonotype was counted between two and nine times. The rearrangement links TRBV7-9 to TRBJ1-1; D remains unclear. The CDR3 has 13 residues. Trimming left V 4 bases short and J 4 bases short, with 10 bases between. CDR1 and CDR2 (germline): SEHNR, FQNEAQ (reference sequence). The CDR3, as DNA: TGTGCCAGCAGCTGGGAGAGGGCCACTGAAGCTTTCTTT. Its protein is CASSWERATEAFF.

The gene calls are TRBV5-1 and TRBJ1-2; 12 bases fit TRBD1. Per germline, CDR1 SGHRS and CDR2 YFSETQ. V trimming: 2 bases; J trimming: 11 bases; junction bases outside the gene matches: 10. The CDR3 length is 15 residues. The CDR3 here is CASSFLEGQGAGYTF. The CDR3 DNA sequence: TGCGCCAGCAGCTTCTTGGAGGGACAGGGGGCTGGATACACCTTC.

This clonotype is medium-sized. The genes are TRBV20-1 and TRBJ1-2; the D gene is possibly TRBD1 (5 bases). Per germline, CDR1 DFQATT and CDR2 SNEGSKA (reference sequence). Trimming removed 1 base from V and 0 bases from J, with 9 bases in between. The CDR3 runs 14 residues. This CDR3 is CSARGQGANYGYTF. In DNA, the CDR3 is TGCAGTGCTAGAGGGCAGGGAGCTAACTATGGCTACACCTTC.

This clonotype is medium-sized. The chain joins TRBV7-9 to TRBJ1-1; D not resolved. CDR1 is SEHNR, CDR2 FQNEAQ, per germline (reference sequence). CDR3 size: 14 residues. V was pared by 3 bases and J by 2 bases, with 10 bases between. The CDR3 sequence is CASSFPGGNTEAFF. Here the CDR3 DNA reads TGTGCCAGCAGCTTCCCAGGCGGCAACACTGAAGCTTTCTTT. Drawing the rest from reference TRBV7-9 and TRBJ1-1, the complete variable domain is DTGVSQNPRHKITKRGQNVTFRCDPISEHNRLYWYRQTLGQGPEFLTYFQNEAQLEKSRLLSDRFSAERPKGSFSTLEIQRTEQGDSAMYLCASSFPGGNTEAFFGQGTRLTVV.

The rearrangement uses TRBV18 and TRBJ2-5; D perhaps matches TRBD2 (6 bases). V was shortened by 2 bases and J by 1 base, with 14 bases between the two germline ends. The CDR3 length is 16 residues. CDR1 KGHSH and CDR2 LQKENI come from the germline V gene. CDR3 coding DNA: TGTGCCAGCTCACCAGTCGCGGGAATTGGCCAAGAGACCCAGTACTTC. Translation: CASSPVAGIGQETQYF.

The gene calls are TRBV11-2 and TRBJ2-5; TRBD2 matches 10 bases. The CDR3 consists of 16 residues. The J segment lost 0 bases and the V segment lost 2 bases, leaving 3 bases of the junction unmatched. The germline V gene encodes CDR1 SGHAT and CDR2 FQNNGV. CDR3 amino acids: CASSLPLAGNQETQYF. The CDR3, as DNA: TGTGCCAGCAGCTTACCACTAGCGGGGAACCAAGAGACCCAGTACTTC.

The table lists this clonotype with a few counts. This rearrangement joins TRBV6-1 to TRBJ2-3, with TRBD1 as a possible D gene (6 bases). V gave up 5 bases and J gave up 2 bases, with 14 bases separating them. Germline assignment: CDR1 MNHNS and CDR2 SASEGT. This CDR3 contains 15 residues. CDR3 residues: CASSTQGGNTDTQYF. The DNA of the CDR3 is TGTGCCAGCAGTACACAGGGCGGCAACACAGATACGCAGTATTTT.

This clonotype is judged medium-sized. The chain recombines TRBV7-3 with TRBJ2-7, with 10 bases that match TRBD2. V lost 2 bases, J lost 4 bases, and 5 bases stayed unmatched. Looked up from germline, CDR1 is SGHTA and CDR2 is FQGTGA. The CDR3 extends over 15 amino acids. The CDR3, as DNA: TGTGCCAGCAGCTTAGGTAGCGGGGGGACTTACGAGCAGTACTTC. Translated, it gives CASSLGSGGTYEQYF.

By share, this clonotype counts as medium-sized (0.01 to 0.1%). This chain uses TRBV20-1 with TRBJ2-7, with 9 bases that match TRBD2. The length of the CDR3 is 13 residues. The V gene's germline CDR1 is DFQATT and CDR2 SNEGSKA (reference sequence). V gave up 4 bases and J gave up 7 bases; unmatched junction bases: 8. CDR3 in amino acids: CSATGLAFGEQYF. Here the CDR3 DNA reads TGCAGTGCTACGGGACTAGCCTTCGGTGAGCAGTACTTC.

CDR3 sequence reads: CASRTRGNPPLHF. In nucleotides, the CDR3 is TGTGCCAGCAGGACCCGGGGAAACCCACCCCTCCACTTT. The rearrangement joins TRBV6-8 to TRBJ1-6; D gene ambiguous. This CDR3 contains 13 residues. V was clipped by 6 bases and J by 11 bases, with 14 bases between them. The germline gives CDR1 MNHGY, CDR2 SAAAGT.

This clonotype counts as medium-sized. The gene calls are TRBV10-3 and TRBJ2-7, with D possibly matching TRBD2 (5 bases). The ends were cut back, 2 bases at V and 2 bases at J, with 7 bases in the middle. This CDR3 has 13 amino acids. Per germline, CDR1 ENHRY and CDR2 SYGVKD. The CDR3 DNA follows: TGTGCCATCAGTGAGGTCGGGACCTACGAGCAGTACTTC. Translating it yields CAISEVGTYEQYF.

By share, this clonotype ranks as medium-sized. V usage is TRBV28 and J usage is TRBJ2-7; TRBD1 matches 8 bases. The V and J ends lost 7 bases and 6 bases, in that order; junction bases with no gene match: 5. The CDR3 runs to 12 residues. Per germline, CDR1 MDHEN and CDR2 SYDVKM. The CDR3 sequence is CASIGQGGEQYF. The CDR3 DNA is TGTGCCAGCATTGGACAGGGTGGCGAGCAGTACTTC.

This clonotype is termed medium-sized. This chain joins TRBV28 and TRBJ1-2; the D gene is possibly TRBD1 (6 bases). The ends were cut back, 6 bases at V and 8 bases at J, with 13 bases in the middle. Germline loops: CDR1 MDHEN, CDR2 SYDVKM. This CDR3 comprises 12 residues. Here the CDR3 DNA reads TGTGCCAGCAGCAGGACAGTACCCGGCTACACCTTC. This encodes CASSRTVPGYTF.